The T cell receptor beta chain described here comes from a study of early T cells in non-severe SARS-CoV-2 infection. Study as a whole: Chains were not paired, and sequencing was done on bulk RNA from unsorted whole blood.

The TCR library protocol was used to attach unique molecular identifiers. These identifiers were attached to individual cDNA molecules. TCRdb re-derived calls from the 5' RACE reads in MiXCR, one entry per CDR3 protein. Of 80,000 to 95,000 distinct CDR3 sequences in the sample, about an eighth were seen once. General study results and limits: Private and CD4 specificities were missed by VDJdb matching, which favored anti-spike CD8 responses.

This clonotype was counted ten times or more. Its antigen is undetermined. Germline V gives CDR1 MDHEN, CDR2 SYDVKM. Trimming shortened V by 6 bases and J by 4 bases, and 10 bases separated the two germline ends. The CDR3 is 13 amino acids. The specimen sequenced was whole blood. The chain uses TRBV28 and TRBJ1-5; D gene uncertain. This receptor was taken from an adult who was a healthcare worker with PCR-confirmed SARS-CoV-2 infection or an uninfected control (not recorded which). The CDR3 protein is CASRSGRNQPQHF. DNA for the CDR3: TGTGCCAGCAGAAGCGGTAGGAATCAGCCCCAGCATTTT.